Shown below are 30 T cell receptor beta chains from a single sample sequenced in a study of blood T cells in healthy people across ages. Then a second PCR, running roughly 7 to 11 cycles, was carried out with a sample-barcoded 5' primer and a J-beta primer mix. Each CDR3 protein gets one entry after TCRdb re-called the 5' RACE reads with MiXCR. The sample holds around 1,500,000 distinct CDR3 sequences; about 28% are singletons and the top ten take 6.5% to 8.5%. The sample comprised blood. These receptors were collected from a woman in her thirties in good health.

The table lists this clonotype with a few counts. The CDR3 spells CASSYSDYQPQHF. DNA of the CDR3: TGTGCCAGCAGTTATAGCGACTATCAGCCCCAGCATTTT. This rearrangement joins TRBV6-2 or TRBV6-3 to TRBJ1-5; D is ambiguous. The CDR3 runs 13 residues. Trimming removed 3 bases from V and 5 bases from J, with 8 bases in between. The germline V gene has CDR1 MNHEY and CDR2 SVGEGT.

This clonotype was observed a few times. This chain connects TRBV7-2 to TRBJ2-7; the match to TRBD1 covers 10 bases. The germline CDR1 and CDR2 sequences are SGHTA and FQGNSA. This CDR3 contains 15 residues. J was trimmed by 3 bases and V by 3 bases; bases with no gene match: 5. This CDR3 reads CASSLTGDRGYEQYF. Written as DNA, the CDR3 is TGTGCCAGCAGCTTGACAGGGGACAGGGGCTACGAGCAGTACTTC.

The chain uses TRBV7-9 and TRBJ2-1; 9 bases align to TRBD1. The CDR3 runs to 17 residues. The J segment lost 0 bases and the V segment lost 4 bases, leaving 7 bases of the junction unmatched. Germline-derived CDR1 and CDR2 are SEHNR and FQNEAQ (reference sequence). The CDR3 DNA reads as TGTGCCAGCAGCTCAACAGGGGGCGCACCCTCCTACAATGAGCAGTTCTTC. It yields the protein CASSSTGGAPSYNEQFF.

In its sample, this clonotype was seen many times. The chain links TRBV2 to TRBJ1-1; weak D call: TRBD1 (5 bases). The CDR3 covers 12 residues. Germline loops: CDR1 SNHLY, CDR2 FYNNEI. V dropped 10 bases and J dropped 3 bases, with 12 bases sitting between them. The CDR3 sequence is CATGGRDTEAFF. The CDR3 DNA reads TGTGCCACCGGGGGGAGGGACACTGAAGCTTTCTTT.

This clonotype was seen more than once but under ten times. The rearrangement joins TRBV29-1 to TRBJ1-2; D gene ambiguous. V was cut by 4 bases and J by 1 base, with 7 bases left in between. The CDR3 length is 12 residues. Germline CDR1 SQVTM, CDR2 ANQGSEA. CDR3 residues: CSVGLVNYGYTF. CDR3 coding DNA: TGCAGCGTTGGTTTGGTTAACTATGGCTACACCTTC.

The rearrangement uses TRBV5-1 and TRBJ1-2; possible D gene TRBD1, 6 bases. Germline lookup yields CDR1 SGHRS and CDR2 YFSETQ. Trimming cost V 0 bases and J 8 bases, with 14 bases left between them. The CDR3 contains 14 residues. In DNA, the CDR3 is TGCGCCAGCAGCTTGGACAGGGAGGTACCCGGCTACACCTTC. Encoded protein: CASSLDREVPGYTF.

About this clonotype: A much larger clone is a single base away; this may be a read error. The chain has TRBV7-6 and TRBJ2-1, with D uncertain. The CDR3 extends over 13 amino acids. Looked up from germline, CDR1 is SGHVS and CDR2 is FNYEAQ. CDR3 coding DNA: TGTGCCAGCAGCTTTGACTTGAACAATGAGCAGTGCTTC. It is translated as CASSFDLNNEQCF.

This clonotype occurred a few times. The V and J genes are TRBV6-5 and TRBJ1-5; D is perhaps TRBD1 (5 bases). Germline V gene data show CDR1 as MNHEY and CDR2 as SVGAGI. The CDR3 loop spans 14 amino acids. V was clipped by 8 bases and J by 8 bases, with 19 bases between them. CDR3 in amino acids: CASSRDPVQKPQHF. Written as DNA, the CDR3 is TGTGCCAGCTCCCGGGACCCCGTGCAGAAGCCCCAGCATTTT.

The sample holds a few counts of this clonotype. The CDR3 DNA reads TGCGCCAGCAGCTCTTACGGGGGGGGCACTGAAGCTTTCTTT. Protein: CASSSYGGGTEAFF. The gene calls are TRBV5-1 and TRBJ1-1; a weak D match, TRBD1 (5 bases). The CDR3 spans 14 residues. Deletions cut 3 bases from V and 4 bases from J, with 13 bases between. Per the germline V gene, CDR1 is SGHRS and CDR2 is YFSETQ.

This clonotype came up a few times. The J gene is TRBJ2-7, the V gene TRBV12-3 or TRBV12-4; D not resolved. The V gene lost 8 bases and the J gene lost 0 bases, with 5 bases spanning the gap. CDR3 length: 11 amino acids. Here the CDR3 reads CASVPSYEQYF. In nucleotides, the CDR3 is TGTGCCAGCGTACCCTCCTACGAGCAGTACTTC.

The table lists this clonotype with a few counts. The V gene is TRBV9, the J gene TRBJ1-6; no definite D call. The CDR3 consists of 15 residues. CDR1 and CDR2 (germline): SGDLS, YYNGEE. V lost 0 bases and J 7 bases, leaving 11 bases between the germline ends. The CDR3 sequence is CASSVDPDSNSPLHF. The CDR3, as DNA: TGTGCCAGCAGCGTAGATCCAGATTCAAATTCACCCCTCCACTTT.

This chain connects TRBV29-1 to TRBJ2-1, with D hard to call. V gave up 3 bases and J gave up 3 bases, with 9 bases separating them. CDR3 length: 13 amino acids. Germline CDR1 SQVTM, CDR2 ANQGSEA. CDR3 sequence reads: CSVDRNNYNEQFF. The CDR3, as DNA: TGCAGCGTTGACAGGAACAACTACAATGAGCAGTTCTTC.

This clonotype was detected ten times or more. The chain uses TRBV10-2 and TRBJ2-4; 12 bases agree with TRBD2. The trim removed 6 bases at V and 8 bases at J, leaving 14 bases unmatched. This CDR3 contains 17 residues. Germline values: CDR1 WSHSY, CDR2 SAAADI. In nucleotides, the CDR3 is TGCGCCAGCAGGAAGACTAGCGGGGGAGCTCTCAGTGACATTCAGTACTTC. Amino acids: CASRKTSGGALSDIQYF.

This clonotype was picked up many times. This chain joins TRBV5-5 and TRBJ2-5; a possible D gene is TRBD2 (5 bases). V lost 0 bases to trimming and J lost 4 bases, with 22 bases between them. The length of the CDR3 is 18 residues. CDR1 and CDR2 (germline): SGHKS, YYEKEE (reference sequence). CDR3: CASSLALGSNRGLETQYF. For the CDR3, the DNA is TGTGCCAGCAGCTTGGCGTTAGGGTCCAACCGGGGTTTAGAGACCCAGTACTTC.

This clonotype was detected only a few times. V and J are TRBV5-1 and TRBJ2-7; TRBD1 might be the D (6 bases). Germline assignment: CDR1 SGHRS and CDR2 YFSETQ. The V end was cut by 0 bases, the J end by 2 bases, with 12 bases between. This CDR3 comprises 15 residues. The CDR3 DNA follows: TGCGCCAGCAGCTTGGGGTCGACAGGTGCCTACGAGCAGTACTTC. Its protein product is CASSLGSTGAYEQYF. Together with reference TRBV5-1 and TRBJ2-7, the CDR3 gives the full variable domain: KAGVTQTPRYLIKTRGQQVTLSCSPISGHRSVSWYQQTPGQGLQFLFEYFSETQRNKGNFPGRFSGRQFSNSRSEMNVSTLELGDSALYLCASSLGSTGAYEQYFGPGTRLTVT.

As regards this clonotype: One end of the junction varies from germline; a read error may be responsible. This sequence joins TRBV25-1 and TRBJ2-4; the D gene is possibly TRBD1 (5 bases). TRBJ2-5 explains the end of the DNA better; the J call may be wrong. The CDR3 covers 15 residues. The V gene's germline CDR1 is MGHDK and CDR2 SYGVNS. For the CDR3, the DNA is TGTGCCAGCAATGAAACCCTGACAGACTCGGGGACCCAGTACTTC. Its protein product is CASNETLTDSGTQYF.

V gene TRBV7-9 combines with J gene TRBJ1-1; a weak D match, TRBD1 (6 bases). Trimming removed 1 base at V and 1 base at J, with 16 bases between. This CDR3 spans 17 amino acids. The V gene's germline CDR1 is SEHNR and CDR2 FQNEAQ (reference sequence). Written as DNA, the CDR3 is TGTGCCAGCAGCTTAGGTTCAGGAGGGACACAGAACACTGAAGCTTTCTTT. This codes for CASSLGSGGTQNTEAFF.

This clonotype has a handful of counts. The V call is TRBV20-1, the J call TRBJ1-2; 7 bases are a match to TRBD1. The CDR3 is 14 amino acids. Germline V gives CDR1 DFQATT, CDR2 SNEGSKA (reference sequence). The J segment lost 2 bases and the V segment lost 0 bases, leaving 3 bases of the junction unmatched. The CDR3 sequence: CSARDQGQNYGYTF. The DNA for the CDR3 is TGCAGTGCTAGAGATCAGGGACAGAACTATGGCTACACCTTC.

The V and J genes are TRBV6-4 and TRBJ2-3; maybe TRBD1 (5 bases). The CDR3 has 13 amino acids. Germline V gene sequence: CDR1 MRHNA, CDR2 SNTAGT. V was pared by 6 bases and J by 6 bases, with 13 bases between. CDR3 residues: CASRPERGDTQYF. DNA of the CDR3: TGTGCCAGCAGACCTGAAAGGGGTGATACGCAGTATTTT.

This rearrangement joins TRBV2 to TRBJ2-7; D uncertain. V lost 5 bases to trimming and J lost 7 bases, with 18 bases between them. Germline V lookup: CDR1 SNHLY, CDR2 FYNNEI. The CDR3 is made up of 14 amino acids. CDR3 sequence (DNA): TGTGCCAGCAGTATAGAAAACTCCTACAATGAGCAGTACTTC. Protein product: CASSIENSYNEQYF.

V gene TRBV7-2 combines with J gene TRBJ2-7; 8 nucleotides align to TRBD1. The tail of the sequence fits TRBJ2-5 better, so the J call may be wrong. The CDR3 consists of 14 residues. Per the germline V gene, CDR1 is SGHTA and CDR2 is FQGNSA. The CDR3 loop reads CASSSQGDGRTQYF. The CDR3 DNA reads as TGTGCCAGCAGCTCACAGGGGGACGGGAGGACCCAGTACTTC.

V usage is TRBV28 and J usage is TRBJ1-4, with D uncertain. This CDR3 has 16 residues. The germline V gene encodes CDR1 MDHEN and CDR2 SYDVKM. With 6 bases removed from V and 0 bases from J, the gap between germline ends came to 14 bases. CDR3 sequence: CASRSRKGPTNEKLFF. The CDR3 DNA reads as TGTGCCAGCAGATCCAGAAAGGGCCCAACTAATGAAAAACTGTTTTTT.

The chain joins TRBV6-6 to TRBJ1-2, with D perhaps matching TRBD1 (6 bases). V was cut by 3 bases and J by 3 bases, with 17 bases left in between. This CDR3 is built from 16 residues. The germline V gene encodes CDR1 MNHNY and CDR2 SVGAGI (reference sequence). For the CDR3, the DNA is TGTGCCAGCAGTTATCCCCCCGGGGGGCGCGACTATGGCTACACCTTC. Its translation: CASSYPPGGRDYGYTF.

V is TRBV29-1 and J is TRBJ2-2; D uncertain. This CDR3 spans 16 amino acids. CDR1 is SQVTM and CDR2 is ANQGSEA in the germline V gene. Trimming took 3 bases from V and 2 from J, leaving 16 bases between them. The CDR3 DNA reads TGCAGCGTTGATAACCCGGCTGGAGTAAACACCGGGGAGCTGTTTTTT. Its translation is CSVDNPAGVNTGELFF.

This clonotype was seen only a few times. This sequence joins TRBV3-1 and TRBJ2-1; 10 bases fit TRBD2. Looked up from germline, CDR1 is LGHDT and CDR2 is YNNKEL (reference sequence). The V and J ends lost 6 bases and 8 bases, in that order; junction bases with no gene match: 10. The CDR3 is 15 residues long. CDR3 DNA: TGTGCCAGCAGTCGACTTAGCGGGAGGAACGATGAGCAGTTCTTC. Translated, it gives CASSRLSGRNDEQFF.

This clonotype was counted ten times or more. The J gene is TRBJ2-1, the V gene TRBV20-1; D ambiguous. In germline, CDR1 is DFQATT, CDR2 SNEGSKA (reference sequence). Trimming took off 5 bases at V and 5 bases at J, with 10 bases between the two ends. This CDR3 is 12 amino acids long. The CDR3 is CSAQEADNEQFF. CDR3 bases: TGCAGTGCTCAAGAGGCTGACAATGAGCAGTTCTTC.

This clonotype was detected only a few times. The gene calls are TRBV20-1 and TRBJ1-5; TRBD1 might be the D (5 bases). V was trimmed by 7 bases and J by 5 bases, leaving 18 bases between them. This CDR3 contains 14 residues. Germline loops: CDR1 DFQATT, CDR2 SNEGSKA (reference sequence). The CDR3 DNA reads as TGCAGTGTCAAAGTCGGCAGGGTAGATCAGCCCCAGCATTTT. It codes for CSVKVGRVDQPQHF.

The table lists this clonotype with a few counts. V and J are TRBV20-1 and TRBJ2-3; 7 bases agree with TRBD1. The germline V gene has CDR1 DFQATT and CDR2 SNEGSKA (reference sequence). The V gene end was trimmed by 3 bases and the J gene end by 6 bases; junction bases not matched to a gene: 12. The CDR3 covers 15 residues. The CDR3 here is CSASESTGTGDTQYF. CDR3 DNA sequence: TGCAGTGCTAGCGAATCGACAGGGACCGGGGATACGCAGTATTTT.

This clonotype was found a few times. The chain recombines TRBV29-1 with TRBJ2-7; 10 bases line up with TRBD2. The germline V gene has CDR1 SQVTM and CDR2 ANQGSEA. The CDR3 consists of 16 residues. J lost 3 bases, V lost 3 bases, and 11 bases had no gene match. CDR3 DNA: TGCAGCGTTGATGGGACCCCAGCGGGAGGGGACTACGAGCAGTACTTC. Residues: CSVDGTPAGGDYEQYF.

This clonotype was picked up a small number of times. The chain carries TRBV7-6 and TRBJ1-2; TRBD1 might be the D (5 bases). CDR1 is SGHVS, CDR2 FNYEAQ, per germline. Trimming cost V 5 bases and J 6 bases, with 13 bases left between them. The CDR3 runs 13 residues. For the CDR3, the DNA is TGTGCCAGCAGCCGGGGGGGGGACGATGGCTACACCTTC. This translates into CASSRGGDDGYTF.